These 3 T cell receptor beta chains originate from one sample sequenced in a study of T cell repertoires in cytomegalovirus infection (dated by TCRdb to the late 2010s). Sequenced using an Illumina HiSeq 1500. Using fastp trimming at Q25 and MiXCR clonotype assembly, TCRdb reanalyzed the public sequencing data and kept in-frame beta chains. Here each entry gathers all rows of one CDR3 protein and keeps the most common genes and DNA. Recorded for this sample are roughly 190,000 distinct CDR3 sequences; 8% to 10% of them occurred a single time. The top ten clonotypes cover about 4.6% of the sample. The sequenced sample consisted of PBMCs. These receptors were obtained from a human donor in good health (CMV status not recorded). Some clones in this sample may be carry-over from other donors' samples.

Concerning this clonotype: A junction boundary mismatches the germline segment, possibly from a read error. This sequence joins TRBV28 and TRBJ2-6; D may match TRBD1 or TRBD2 (6 bases each). Germline V CDR1 and CDR2: MDHEN, SYDVKM. The CDR3 totals 14 residues. In DNA, the CDR3 is TGTGCCAGCAGTCCAGGGTCGGGGGCCAACGTCCTGGCTTTC. Translated, it gives CASSPGSGANVLAF.

Many counts were recorded for this clonotype. The chain is built from TRBV6-1 and TRBJ1-1; 8 positions match TRBD1. There are 12 residues in the CDR3. With 11 bases clipped from V and 8 bases from J, the junction kept 10 bases outside the gene matches. Looked up from germline, CDR1 is MNHNS and CDR2 is SASEGT. CDR3 residues: CAEGRTGREAFF. CDR3 in DNA: TGTGCCGAGGGGAGGACAGGGCGGGAAGCTTTCTTT.

This clonotype was picked up a small number of times. This rearrangement joins TRBV10-3 to TRBJ1-1; D is unclear. V shed 0 bases and J shed 2 bases, with 10 bases lying between them. Per germline, CDR1 ENHRY and CDR2 SYGVKD. The CDR3 has 15 amino acids. The chain's CDR3 is CAISESQAINTEAFF. The CDR3 nucleotides read TGTGCCATCAGTGAGTCGCAGGCCATCAACACTGAAGCTTTCTTT.